Presented here are 27 T cell receptor beta chains from one specimen sequenced in a study of a mutant IDH1 vaccine in newly diagnosed glioma. For these TCRs, the target antigens are not known. Time point reported: week 5, during vaccination. Vaccinated patients received 300 ug of mutant IDH1 20-mer peptide per dose, with topical imiquimod. Clones were sequenced by immunoSEQ multiplex PCR, and TCRdb holds only the in-frame ones, with some missing. The sample records around 36,000 clones, just over 90% being singletons. The sequences come from PBMCs, collected from a glioma patient whose treatment included an IDH1 peptide vaccine. Every receptor here comes from a man in his fifties with glioma.

The rearrangement joins TRBV7-8 to TRBJ2-5; the D gene could be TRBD1 or TRBD2 (5 bases each). Trimming removed 0 bases at V and 7 bases at J, with 15 bases between. This CDR3 region has 15 residues. CDR1 and CDR2 from the germline V gene are SGHVS and FQNEAQ. The DNA for the CDR3 is TGTGCCAGCAGCTTAGCGTTGGGGGTTCGGCGGACCCAGTACTTC. Translated, it gives CASSLALGVRRTQYF.

This chain connects TRBV9 to TRBJ2-3, with 10 bases that match TRBD1. The V and J ends lost 3 bases and 1 base, in that order; junction bases with no gene match: 8. CDR1 is SGDLS and CDR2 is YYNGEE in the germline V gene. The CDR3 covers 17 residues. The CDR3 region is CASSGAADRGGTDTQYF. DNA of the CDR3: TGTGCCAGCAGCGGGGCTGCGGACAGGGGGGGCACAGATACGCAGTATTTT.

V and J are TRBV5-1 and TRBJ2-7; D gene unclear. Germline V gives CDR1 SGHRS, CDR2 YFSETQ. V dropped 3 bases and J dropped 0 bases, with 10 bases sitting between them. CDR3 length equals 14 residues. The CDR3 sequence is CASSSGFVSYEQYF. In DNA, the CDR3 is TGCGCCAGCAGCTCCGGGTTTGTCTCCTACGAGCAGTACTTC.

This sequence joins TRBV29-1 and TRBJ2-1; possible D gene TRBD2, 6 bases. V was cut by 4 bases and J by 10 bases, with 11 bases left in between. In germline, CDR1 is SQVTM, CDR2 ANQGSEA. The CDR3 has 11 residues. CDR3 protein: CSVVWRAEQFF. As DNA, the CDR3 is TGCAGCGTTGTCTGGAGGGCCGAGCAGTTCTTC.

A few counts support this clone. The chain combines TRBV4-2 with TRBJ2-1; D not resolved. The ends were cut back, 1 base at V and 5 bases at J, with 6 bases in the middle. Per the germline V gene, CDR1 is LGHNA and CDR2 is YNFKEQ. The CDR3 extends over 13 amino acids. CDR3 DNA sequence: TGTGCCAGCAGCCAAGGTTCGGACAATGAGCAGTTCTTC. Its translation: CASSQGSDNEQFF.

The chain recombines TRBV5-5 with TRBJ1-5; no clear D. CDR1 and CDR2 from the germline V gene are SGHKS and YYEKEE (reference sequence). Trimming left V 2 bases short and J 0 bases short, with 9 bases between. This CDR3 contains 15 residues. The CDR3 loop is CASSFTDPSNQPQHF. The CDR3 DNA reads TGTGCCAGCAGCTTCACGGACCCTAGCAATCAGCCCCAGCATTTT. The whole variable domain, filled in from reference TRBV5-5 and TRBJ1-5, reads DAGVTQSPTHLIKTRGQQVTLRCSPISGHKSVSWYQQVLGQGPQFIFQYYEKEERGRGNFPDRFSARQFPNYSSELNVNALLLGDSALYLCASSFTDPSNQPQHFGDGTRLSIL.

The V gene is TRBV18, the J gene TRBJ2-1, with 11 nucleotides matching TRBD2. CDR1 and CDR2 (germline): KGHSH, LQKENI. Trimming cost V 3 bases and J 4 bases; bases outside gene matches: 5. There are 16 residues in the CDR3. DNA for the CDR3: TGTGCCAGCTCACCGGGACTAGCGGAAAGGTACAATGAGCAGTTCTTC. Translating it yields CASSPGLAERYNEQFF.

The rearrangement joins TRBV7-8 to TRBJ2-7, with D unresolved. The V and J ends lost 5 bases and 0 bases respectively, with 17 bases between them. The CDR3 spans 16 residues. Looked up from germline, CDR1 is SGHVS and CDR2 is FQNEAQ. The CDR3 spells CASSLRLQGSSYEQYF. The CDR3 DNA reads TGTGCCAGCAGCCTGAGATTACAAGGGTCCTCCTACGAGCAGTACTTC. Full variable domain (rest looked up from reference TRBV7-8 and TRBJ2-7): GAGVSQSPRYKVAKRGQDVALRCDPISGHVSLFWYQQALGQGPEFLTYFQNEAQLDKSGLPSDRFFAERPEGSVSTLKIQRTQQEDSAVYLCASSLRLQGSSYEQYFGPGTRLTVT.

V usage is TRBV7-6 and J usage is TRBJ2-2; maybe TRBD2 (7 bases). Trimming stripped 6 bases from V and 5 bases from J, with 13 bases between. The CDR3 is 14 residues long. Germline V gene sequence: CDR1 SGHVS, CDR2 FNYEAQ. CDR3 residues: CASSPEGGTGELFF. The DNA of the CDR3 is TGTGCCAGCAGTCCGGAGGGGGGGACCGGGGAGCTGTTTTTT.

The chain recombines TRBV5-5 with TRBJ2-7; D remains unclear. V gave up 4 bases and J gave up 2 bases, with 16 bases separating them. CDR3 length: 15 residues. From germline, CDR1 is SGHKS and CDR2 YYEKEE (reference sequence). The CDR3 loop reads CASSTEAYSAYEQYF. CDR3 nucleotide sequence: TGTGCCAGCAGCACGGAAGCCTACAGCGCCTACGAGCAGTACTTC.

The rearrangement joins TRBV7-9 to TRBJ1-2; D is unclear. The ends were cut back, 3 bases at V and 4 bases at J, with 12 bases in the middle. Germline CDR1 is SEHNR and CDR2 is FQNEAQ (reference sequence). The CDR3 totals 14 residues. The CDR3 spells CASSFLPASYGYTF. The DNA for the CDR3 is TGTGCCAGCAGCTTTCTGCCCGCCTCCTATGGCTACACCTTC.

This chain links TRBV29-1 with TRBJ2-1; 8 bases match TRBD1. The CDR3 covers 13 residues. With 7 bases clipped from V and 3 bases from J, the junction kept 5 bases outside the gene matches. Germline assignment: CDR1 SQVTM and CDR2 ANQGSEA. In DNA form, the CDR3 reads TGCAGCGGGACAGGGTTGGACTACAATGAGCAGTTCTTC. Translated, it gives CSGTGLDYNEQFF.

Only one count was recorded for this clone. The chain recombines TRBV28 with TRBJ2-5; D possibly uses TRBD1 or TRBD2 (5 bases each). Trimming cost V 6 bases and J 3 bases, with 17 bases left between them. CDR3 size: 15 residues. Germline CDR1 is MDHEN and CDR2 is SYDVKM. CDR3 sequence: CASSRARDGKETQYF. CDR3 DNA sequence: TGTGCCAGCAGCCGGGCCCGGGACGGTAAAGAGACCCAGTACTTC.

This clone was seen a few times. The rearrangement uses TRBV11-2 and TRBJ2-2; no clear D gene. This CDR3 region has 13 residues. Trimming removed 3 bases from V and 2 bases from J, with 4 bases in between. Germline-derived CDR1 and CDR2 are SGHAT and FQNNGV. CDR3 bases: TGTGCCAGCAGCTTGACTAACACCGGGGAGCTGTTTTTT. Protein: CASSLTNTGELFF.

The chain recombines TRBV27 with TRBJ2-5; D gene ambiguous. Germline CDR1 MNHEY, CDR2 SMNVEV (reference sequence). The CDR3 is 12 residues long. The V and J ends lost 4 bases and 5 bases respectively, with 8 bases between them. CDR3 DNA: TGTGCCAGCAGTTACCCTGGCGAGACCCAGTACTTC. Amino acid sequence: CASSYPGETQYF.

This clone appeared a single time. V and J are TRBV29-1 and TRBJ1-1; D possibly corresponds to TRBD1 (5 bases). In germline, CDR1 is SQVTM, CDR2 ANQGSEA. Trimming left V 7 bases short and J 1 base short, with 16 bases between. The CDR3 has 14 residues. The CDR3 protein is CSAGTMGGNTEAFF. CDR3 DNA: TGCAGCGCCGGGACTATGGGTGGGAACACTGAAGCTTTCTTT.

This rearrangement joins TRBV28 to TRBJ1-1; D gene ambiguous. The germline V gene has CDR1 MDHEN and CDR2 SYDVKM. CDR3 length: 13 amino acids. Trimming cost V 4 bases and J 2 bases, with 8 bases left between them. The CDR3 spells CASSSVGNTEAFF. CDR3 DNA sequence: TGTGCCAGCAGTTCCGTAGGCAACACTGAAGCTTTCTTT.

This clone was counted once. V is TRBV4-2 and J is TRBJ2-7, with D possibly matching TRBD1 (6 bases). The CDR3 is made up of 15 amino acids. CDR1 and CDR2 from the germline V gene are LGHNA and YNFKEQ. The V and J ends lost 0 bases and 0 bases respectively, with 9 bases between them. CDR3 nucleotide sequence: TGTGCCAGCAGCCAAGATATGGGGGCCTCCTACGAGCAGTACTTC. Translation: CASSQDMGASYEQYF.

The chain uses TRBV27 and TRBJ1-5; no reliable D call. Germline lookup yields CDR1 MNHEY and CDR2 SMNVEV (reference sequence). This CDR3 is built from 18 residues. Trimming removed 0 bases from V and 7 bases from J, with 22 bases in between. In DNA, the CDR3 is TGTGCCAGCAGTTTATCTGGCGCTCAGCCAAAAAGAGGACAGCCCCAGCATTTT. It codes for CASSLSGAQPKRGQPQHF.

V gene TRBV19 combines with J gene TRBJ2-5, with D perhaps matching TRBD1 or TRBD2 (6 bases each). Trimming removed 1 base from V and 7 bases from J, with 10 bases in between. Germline loops: CDR1 LNHDA, CDR2 SQIVND (reference sequence). The CDR3 totals 13 residues. This CDR3 is CASSIAPGATQYF. In nucleotides, the CDR3 is TGTGCCAGTAGTATAGCCCCGGGGGCGACCCAGTACTTC.

The genes are TRBV5-1 and TRBJ1-1; D call uncertain. The CDR3 consists of 15 residues. V was trimmed by 4 bases and J by 0 bases, leaving 13 bases between them. From germline, CDR1 is SGHRS and CDR2 YFSETQ. CDR3 sequence (DNA): TGCGCCAGCAGCCCGGACGTGGGTTTGAACACTGAAGCTTTCTTT. This encodes CASSPDVGLNTEAFF.

The chain couples TRBV5-5 to TRBJ1-5; 8 bases are a match to TRBD1. The V gene end was trimmed by 5 bases and the J gene end by 6 bases; junction bases not matched to a gene: 7. Per the germline V gene, CDR1 is SGHKS and CDR2 is YYEKEE (reference sequence). This CDR3 contains 14 residues. The CDR3 DNA reads TGTGCCAGCAGTAGGTGGACAGGGTCTCAGCCCCAGCATTTT. It yields the protein CASSRWTGSQPQHF.

The V call is TRBV15, the J call TRBJ2-3; TRBD2 agrees at 13 bases. Trimming removed 5 bases from V and 6 bases from J; junction bases left unmatched: 5. The CDR3 is 15 amino acids. Looked up from germline, CDR1 is LNHNV and CDR2 is YYDKDF (reference sequence). CDR3 sequence reads: CATSRTSGSRDTQYF. The CDR3 region has the DNA TGTGCCACCAGCCGGACTAGCGGGAGTCGGGATACGCAGTATTTT.

The chain has TRBV7-2 and TRBJ1-2, with a possible D match to TRBD1 (5 bases). This CDR3 region has 15 residues. V shed 5 bases and J shed 8 bases, with 21 bases lying between them. Germline CDR1 is SGHTA and CDR2 is FQGNSA. CDR3 DNA sequence: TGTGCCAGCAGCGTCAGAGGAGGGGAATTGCAAGGCTACACCTTC. Translation: CASSVRGGELQGYTF.

This chain joins TRBV27 and TRBJ1-4; 11 bases fit TRBD1. From germline, CDR1 is MNHEY and CDR2 SMNVEV (reference sequence). CDR3 size: 18 residues. The V segment lost 5 bases and the J segment 0 bases; nucleotides outside the gene matches: 8. CDR3 bases: TGTGCCAGCAGTCCCAGGGACAGGGGGTTTGCAACTAATGAAAAACTGTTTTTT. Translation: CASSPRDRGFATNEKLFF.

V is TRBV28 and J is TRBJ2-7; 7 nucleotides match TRBD2. With 4 bases clipped from V and 4 bases from J, the junction kept 7 bases outside the gene matches. The CDR3 runs to 14 residues. Germline V gene data show CDR1 as MDHEN and CDR2 as SYDVKM. CDR3: CASSYWGGSYEQYF. CDR3 in DNA: TGTGCCAGCAGTTACTGGGGCGGGAGTTACGAGCAGTACTTC.

The chain's CDR3 is CASSLVGLNTEAFF. The CDR3 nucleotides read TGTGCCAGCAGCTTAGTCGGCTTGAACACTGAAGCTTTCTTT. The J gene is TRBJ1-1, the V gene TRBV7-8; D unresolved. The V gene lost 1 base and the J gene lost 0 bases, with 6 bases spanning the gap. Germline V gene lookup returns CDR1 SGHVS and CDR2 FQNEAQ. The CDR3 extends over 14 amino acids.